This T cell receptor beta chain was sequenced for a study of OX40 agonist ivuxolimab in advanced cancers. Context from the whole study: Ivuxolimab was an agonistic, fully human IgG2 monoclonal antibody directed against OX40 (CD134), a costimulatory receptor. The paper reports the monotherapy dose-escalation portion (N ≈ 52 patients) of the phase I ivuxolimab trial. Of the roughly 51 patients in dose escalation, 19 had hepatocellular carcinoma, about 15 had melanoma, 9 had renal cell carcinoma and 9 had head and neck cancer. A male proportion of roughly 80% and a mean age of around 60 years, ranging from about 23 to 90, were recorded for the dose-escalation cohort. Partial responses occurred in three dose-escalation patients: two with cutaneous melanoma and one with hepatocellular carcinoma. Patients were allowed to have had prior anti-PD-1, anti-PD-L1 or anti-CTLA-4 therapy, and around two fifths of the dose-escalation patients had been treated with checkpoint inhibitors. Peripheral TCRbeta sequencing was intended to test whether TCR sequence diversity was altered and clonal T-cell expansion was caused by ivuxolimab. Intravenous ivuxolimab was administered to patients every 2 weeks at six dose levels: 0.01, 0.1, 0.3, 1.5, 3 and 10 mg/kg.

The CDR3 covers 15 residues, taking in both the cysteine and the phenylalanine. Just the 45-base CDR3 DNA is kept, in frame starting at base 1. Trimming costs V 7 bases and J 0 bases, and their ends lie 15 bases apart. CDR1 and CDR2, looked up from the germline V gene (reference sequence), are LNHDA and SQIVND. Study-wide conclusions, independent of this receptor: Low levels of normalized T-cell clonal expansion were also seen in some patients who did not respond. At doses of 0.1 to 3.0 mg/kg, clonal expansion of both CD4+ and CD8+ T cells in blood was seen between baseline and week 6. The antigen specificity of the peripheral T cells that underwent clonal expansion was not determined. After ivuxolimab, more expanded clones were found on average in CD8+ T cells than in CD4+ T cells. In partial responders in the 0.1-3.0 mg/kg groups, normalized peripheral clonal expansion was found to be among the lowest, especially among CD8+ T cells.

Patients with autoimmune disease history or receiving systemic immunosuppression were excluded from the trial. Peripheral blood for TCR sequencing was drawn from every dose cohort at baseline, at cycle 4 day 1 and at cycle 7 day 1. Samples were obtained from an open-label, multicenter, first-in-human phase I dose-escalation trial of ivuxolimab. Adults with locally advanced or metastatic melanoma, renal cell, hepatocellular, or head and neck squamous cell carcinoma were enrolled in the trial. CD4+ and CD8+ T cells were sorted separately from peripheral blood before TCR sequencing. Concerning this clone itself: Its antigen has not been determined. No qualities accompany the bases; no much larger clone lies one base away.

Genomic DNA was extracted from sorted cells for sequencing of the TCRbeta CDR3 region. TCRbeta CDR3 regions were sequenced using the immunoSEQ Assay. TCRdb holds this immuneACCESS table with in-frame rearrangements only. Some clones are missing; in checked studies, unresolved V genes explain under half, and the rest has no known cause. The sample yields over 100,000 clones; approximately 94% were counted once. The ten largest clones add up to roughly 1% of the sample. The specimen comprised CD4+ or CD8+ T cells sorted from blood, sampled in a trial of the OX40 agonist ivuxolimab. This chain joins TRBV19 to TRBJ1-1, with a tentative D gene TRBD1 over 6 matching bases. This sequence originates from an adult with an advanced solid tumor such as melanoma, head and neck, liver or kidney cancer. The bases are TGTGCCAGTACACAAGGGGGGACCTTGAACACTGAAGCTTTCTTT. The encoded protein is CASTQGGTLNTEAFF.